This T cell receptor beta chain was obtained from a study of cytomegalovirus exposure and HLA in healthy donors. Whole-study findings and limits: Researchers had no immune exposure information except CMV serostatus available.

Trimming took 3 bases from V and 0 from J; bases not matched to a gene: 5. Germline V gene data show CDR1 as MGHDK and CDR2 as SYGVNS. This CDR3 is built from 16 residues. On this clone itself: Its antigen is as yet unknown.

PCR primers comprised 60 Vbeta and 13 Jbeta primers. TCRdb keeps only in-frame clones here, not all; method: immunoSEQ multiplex PCR. This sample has 85,000 to 90,000 clones, with around 76% found just once. Donors likely had unrecorded immune exposures despite being nominally healthy when sampled. Source material: PBMCs. This chain joins TRBV25-1 and TRBJ1-2, with TRBD1 matching 9 bases. The sequence was collected from a man under 40 in good health and CMV-seropositive. The CDR3 spells CASSEPRDRANYGYTF. As DNA, the CDR3 is TGTGCCAGCAGTGAGCCCCGGGACAGGGCTAACTATGGCTACACCTTC.